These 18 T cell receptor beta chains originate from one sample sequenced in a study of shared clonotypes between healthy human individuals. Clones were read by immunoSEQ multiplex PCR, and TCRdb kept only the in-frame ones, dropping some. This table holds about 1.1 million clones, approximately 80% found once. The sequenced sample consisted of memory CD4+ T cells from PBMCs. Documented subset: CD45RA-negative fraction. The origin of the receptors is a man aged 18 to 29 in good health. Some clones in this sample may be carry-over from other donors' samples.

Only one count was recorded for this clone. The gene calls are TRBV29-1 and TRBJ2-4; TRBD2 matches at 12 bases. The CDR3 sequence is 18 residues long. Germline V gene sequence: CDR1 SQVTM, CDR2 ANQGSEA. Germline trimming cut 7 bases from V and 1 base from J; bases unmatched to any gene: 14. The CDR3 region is CSAVGASGRGGAKNIQYF. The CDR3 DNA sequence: TGCAGCGCTGTCGGTGCTAGCGGGAGGGGAGGGGCCAAAAACATTCAGTACTTC.

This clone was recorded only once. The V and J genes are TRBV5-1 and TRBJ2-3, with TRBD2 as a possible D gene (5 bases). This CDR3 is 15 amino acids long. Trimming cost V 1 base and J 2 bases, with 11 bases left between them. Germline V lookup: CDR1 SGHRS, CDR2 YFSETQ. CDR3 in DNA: TGCGCCAGCAGCTTGAGAGCGGCTAACACAGATACGCAGTATTTT. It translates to CASSLRAANTDTQYF.

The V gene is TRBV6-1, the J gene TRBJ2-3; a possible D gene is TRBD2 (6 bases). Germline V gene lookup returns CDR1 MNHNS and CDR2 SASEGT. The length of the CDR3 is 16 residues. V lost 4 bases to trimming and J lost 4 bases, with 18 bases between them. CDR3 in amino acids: CASSAYLAGWPDTQYF. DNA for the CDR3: TGTGCCAGCAGTGCCTACCTGGCGGGATGGCCAGATACGCAGTATTTT.

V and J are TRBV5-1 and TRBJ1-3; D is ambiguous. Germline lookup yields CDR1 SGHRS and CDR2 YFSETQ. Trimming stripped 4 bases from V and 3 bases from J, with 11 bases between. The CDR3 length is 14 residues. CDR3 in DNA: TGCGCCAGCAGCACCGGGGTGCATGGAAACACCATATATTTT. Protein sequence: CASSTGVHGNTIYF.

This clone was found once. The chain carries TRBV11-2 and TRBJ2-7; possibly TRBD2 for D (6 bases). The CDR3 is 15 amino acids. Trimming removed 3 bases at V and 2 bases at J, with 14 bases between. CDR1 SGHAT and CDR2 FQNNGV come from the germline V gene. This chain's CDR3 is CASSLGAGFPYEQYF. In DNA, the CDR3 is TGTGCCAGCAGCTTGGGTGCGGGGTTTCCCTACGAGCAGTACTTC.

The DNA for the CDR3 is TGTGCCATCACGGACTATACGGGCACAGATACGCAGTATTTT. It translates to CAITDYTGTDTQYF. The chain links TRBV10-3 to TRBJ2-3, with D perhaps TRBD2 (6 bases). The CDR3 consists of 14 residues. Germline values: CDR1 ENHRY, CDR2 SYGVKD. V was shortened by 7 bases and J by 1 base, with 12 bases between the two germline ends.

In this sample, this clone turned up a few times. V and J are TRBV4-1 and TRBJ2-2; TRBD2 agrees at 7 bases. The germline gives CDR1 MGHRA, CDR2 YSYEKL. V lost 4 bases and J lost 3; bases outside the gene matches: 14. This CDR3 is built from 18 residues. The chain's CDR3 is CASSLKRASGAYTGELFF. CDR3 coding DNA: TGCGCCAGCAGCCTAAAGCGGGCTAGCGGAGCCTACACCGGGGAGCTGTTTTTT.

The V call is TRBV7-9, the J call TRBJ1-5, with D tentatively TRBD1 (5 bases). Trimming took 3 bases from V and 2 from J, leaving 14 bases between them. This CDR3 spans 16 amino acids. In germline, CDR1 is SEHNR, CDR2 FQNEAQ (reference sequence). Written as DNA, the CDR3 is TGTGCCAGCAGCTTGTGGGGAGGGGAAGGCAATCAGCCCCAGCATTTT. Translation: CASSLWGGEGNQPQHF.

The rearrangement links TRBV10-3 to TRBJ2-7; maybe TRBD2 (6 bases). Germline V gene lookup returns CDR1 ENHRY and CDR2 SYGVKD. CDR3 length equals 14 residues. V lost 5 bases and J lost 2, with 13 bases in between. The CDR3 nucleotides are TGTGCCATCAGTCTAGGAGGCGGGGCCTACGAGCAGTACTTC. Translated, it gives CAISLGGGAYEQYF.

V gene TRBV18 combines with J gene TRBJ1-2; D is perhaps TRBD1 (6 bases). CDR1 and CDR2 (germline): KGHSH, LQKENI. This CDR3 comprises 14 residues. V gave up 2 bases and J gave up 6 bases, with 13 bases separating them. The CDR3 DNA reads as TGTGCCAGCTCACCATACAGGGAGGCGGATGGCTACACCTTC. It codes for CASSPYREADGYTF.

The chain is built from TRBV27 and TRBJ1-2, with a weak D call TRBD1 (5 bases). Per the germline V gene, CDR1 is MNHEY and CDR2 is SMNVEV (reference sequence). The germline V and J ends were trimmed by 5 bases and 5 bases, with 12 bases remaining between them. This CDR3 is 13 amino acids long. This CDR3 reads CASSTWGEYGYTF. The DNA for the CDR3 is TGTGCCAGCAGTACATGGGGCGAATATGGCTACACCTTC.

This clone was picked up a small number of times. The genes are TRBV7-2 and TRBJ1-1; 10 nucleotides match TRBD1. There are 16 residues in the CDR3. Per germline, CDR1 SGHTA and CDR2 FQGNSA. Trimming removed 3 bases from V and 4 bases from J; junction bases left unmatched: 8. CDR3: CASSFKGQGLSTEAFF. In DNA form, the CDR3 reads TGTGCCAGCAGCTTCAAGGGACAGGGGTTGAGCACTGAAGCTTTCTTT.

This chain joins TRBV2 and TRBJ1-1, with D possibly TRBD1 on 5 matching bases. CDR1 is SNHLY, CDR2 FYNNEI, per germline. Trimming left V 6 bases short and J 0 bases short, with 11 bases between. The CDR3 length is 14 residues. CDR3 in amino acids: CASRVEGLNTEAFF. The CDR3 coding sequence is TGTGCCAGCAGGGTAGAGGGGTTGAACACTGAAGCTTTCTTT.

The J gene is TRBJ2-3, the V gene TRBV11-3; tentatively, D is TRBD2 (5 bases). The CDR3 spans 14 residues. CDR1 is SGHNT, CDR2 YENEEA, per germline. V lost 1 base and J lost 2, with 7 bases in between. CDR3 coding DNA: TGTGCCAGCAGCTTAGCGGGATTCACAGATACGCAGTATTTT. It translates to CASSLAGFTDTQYF.

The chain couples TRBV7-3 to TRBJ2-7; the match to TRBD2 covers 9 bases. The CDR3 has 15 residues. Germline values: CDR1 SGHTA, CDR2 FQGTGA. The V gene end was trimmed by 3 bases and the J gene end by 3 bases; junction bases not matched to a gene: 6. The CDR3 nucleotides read TGTGCCAGCAGCTTCCAAGCGGGAGGCTTCTACGAGCAGTACTTC. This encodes CASSFQAGGFYEQYF.

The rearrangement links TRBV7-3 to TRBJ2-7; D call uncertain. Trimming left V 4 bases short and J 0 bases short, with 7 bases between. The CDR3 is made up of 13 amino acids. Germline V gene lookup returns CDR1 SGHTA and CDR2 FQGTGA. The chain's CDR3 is CASSSSNSYEQYF. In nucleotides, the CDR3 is TGTGCCAGCAGCTCCTCAAACTCCTACGAGCAGTACTTC.

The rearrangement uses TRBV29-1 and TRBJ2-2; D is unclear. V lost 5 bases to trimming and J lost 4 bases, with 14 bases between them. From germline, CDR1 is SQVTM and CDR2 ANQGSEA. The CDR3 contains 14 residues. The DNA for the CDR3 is TGCAGCGTTCTCAGACCTTCGGGCACCGGGGAGCTGTTTTTT. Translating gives CSVLRPSGTGELFF.

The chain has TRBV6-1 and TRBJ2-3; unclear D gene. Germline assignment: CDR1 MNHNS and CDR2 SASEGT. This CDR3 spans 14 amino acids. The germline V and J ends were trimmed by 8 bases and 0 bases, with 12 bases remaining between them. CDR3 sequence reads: CASRPDGSTDTQYF. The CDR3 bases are TGTGCCAGCCGGCCCGATGGGAGCACAGATACGCAGTATTTT.